This T cell receptor beta chain was sequenced during a study of T cells after yellow fever vaccination. The overall study: Fractions of limited cellularity were prepared by means of SMART-Seq v4 Ultra Low Input.

In TCRdb, the 5' RACE reads were re-called with MiXCR into one record per CDR3 protein. The table has hundreds of thousands of distinct CDR3 sequences, about 6.2% seen once; the top ten hold over 12%. This material consisted of PBMCs, taken 5 days after the yellow fever booster vaccination. The TCR was taken from a man aged 25-45 years who received the YFV17D yellow fever vaccine.

The CDR3 loop is CASSLFTEVIGEKLFF. As DNA, the CDR3 is TGTGCCAGCAGCTTATTCACAGAGGTGATTGGTGAAAAACTGTTTTTT. V usage is TRBV7-9 and J usage is TRBJ1-4; no clear D. The CDR3 has 16 residues. The V and J ends lost 2 bases and 7 bases respectively, with 17 bases between them. Germline V gene data show CDR1 as SEHNR and CDR2 as FQNEAQ (reference sequence). The full variable domain, rest sourced from reference TRBV7-9 and TRBJ1-4, is DTGVSQNPRHKITKRGQNVTFRCDPISEHNRLYWYRQTLGQGPEFLTYFQNEAQLEKSRLLSDRFSAERPKGSFSTLEIQRTEQGDSAMYLCASSLFTEVIGEKLFFGSGTQLSVL.